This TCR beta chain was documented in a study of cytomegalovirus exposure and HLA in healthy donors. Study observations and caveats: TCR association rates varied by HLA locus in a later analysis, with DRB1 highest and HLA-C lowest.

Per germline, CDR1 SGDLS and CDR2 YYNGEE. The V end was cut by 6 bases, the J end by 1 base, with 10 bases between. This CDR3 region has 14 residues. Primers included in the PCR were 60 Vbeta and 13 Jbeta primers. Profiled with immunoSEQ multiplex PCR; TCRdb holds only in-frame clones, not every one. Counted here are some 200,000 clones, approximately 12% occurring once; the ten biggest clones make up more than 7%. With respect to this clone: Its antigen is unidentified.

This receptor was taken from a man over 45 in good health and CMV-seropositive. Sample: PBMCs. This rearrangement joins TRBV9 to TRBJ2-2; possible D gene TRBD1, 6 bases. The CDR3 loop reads CASTRGQNTGELFF. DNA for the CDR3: TGTGCCAGCACGAGGGGACAGAACACCGGGGAGCTGTTTTTT.